Given below is one TCR beta chain in context. This sample was included in a study of blood T cell repertoires in COVID-19. Profiling relied on immunoSEQ multiplex PCR, and the TCRdb table lists in-frame clones only, not all of them. The repertoire holds some 300,000 clones, with around 92% as singletons. This CDR3 region has 16 residues. Unmatched junction bases numbered 4, after V lost 3 bases and J lost 0 bases. The V gene's germline CDR1 is LGHDT and CDR2 YNNKEL (reference sequence). The rearrangement uses TRBV3-1 (or the pseudogene TRBV3-2) and TRBJ2-2, with 7 positions matching TRBD1. The TCR sequence derives from a woman aged 50 to 60 who had been exposed to COVID-19. Sequenced: PBMCs or T cells enriched from blood (not recorded which). CDR3 region: CASSQAGTANTGELFF. CDR3 nucleotides: TGTGCCAGCAGCCAGGCTGGGACAGCGAACACCGGGGAGCTGTTTTTT.